This T cell receptor beta chain is from a study of cytomegalovirus exposure and HLA in healthy donors (dated by TCRdb to the late 2010s). Study-wide context: An earlier analysis of around 600 of the donors reported more than 250 Gb of sequence data and some 100 million unique TCR beta sequences from about 200 million T cells. The study combined high-throughput TCR immunosequencing, statistical association of individual TCRs with disease status, and machine learning to predict cytomegalovirus infection status. Among approximately 370 genotyped donors of the cohort, an average of approximately 240,000 unique TCR beta nucleotide sequences was sequenced per donor, of which about 19% were non-productive. The later analysis used no new phenotypic data to find candidate immune exposures, relying instead on TCR beta sequences and their occurrence across donors. The study aimed to test whether cataloging public T cell receptors could reveal signatures of past pathogen exposure. The genetic ancestry cluster associated with self-reported Caucasian donors included approximately 85% of the roughly 400 genotyped donors. Using immunosequencing, the study profiled T cell repertoires from about 610 subjects and related those repertoires to cytomegalovirus serostatus. Along with the roughly 700-subject first cohort, a separate validation cohort of over a hundred different subjects was used. A later analysis re-examined previously published TCR beta repertoires from about 670 donors and added high-resolution HLA genotyping to investigate patterns of TCR occurrence. Typing coverage varied by locus: about 629-630 donors for A, B, C, DRB1 and DQB1; more than 500 for DQA1; 600 to 610 for DPA1; about 450 for DPB1. In an earlier analysis of a few hundred of the donors, high-throughput TCR beta sequencing was used to judge whether each TCR beta V gene segment behaved as functional or pseudogenic. Four to six DR-DQ haplotypes were handled as single units for association and clustering, since linkage in the cohort was strong. An early release that covered fewer than 800 HLA-typed donors contained approximately 300 gigabases of sequencing data and 65 million to 100 million unique TCR sequences. Genome-wide SNP genotypes for about three fifths of the roughly 700 donors were used in a later genetic analysis, which treated that subset as a discovery cohort. All discovery cohort repertoires had been generated using a single sequencing platform. HLA typing included class I and class II loci at four-digit resolution. Donor age, sex, ethnicity and CMV serostatus were collected together with the repertoire data. General conclusions and limits of the study: Because HLA typing was missing for some donors at each locus, association tests included only the typed subset. A further reported finding was that TCR beta sequences accurately predicted the HLA-A and HLA-B alleles for most subjects in the first cohort. According to a later analysis, TCR association rates differed among HLA loci, with DRB1 alleles showing the most associated TCRs and HLA-C alleles showing the fewest. While some public TCRs were present in many individuals, most TCR sequences turned up only very rarely across donors. The classifier was reported to diagnose cytomegalovirus status with high specificity and sensitivity in both the original cohort and the validation cohort. In a later analysis, most CMV-associated TCR beta chains were found to appear HLA-restricted, with HLA associations seemingly driven largely by CMV exposure. V-gene and J-gene trimming of TCR beta chains was associated with a missense DCLRE1C variant in a later genetic analysis, and the association was replicated in an independent cohort. Some IMGT-functional V segments, including TRBV6-2 and TRBV6-3, could not be told apart with the 87-base-pair reads, so those segments were excluded. Compared with the approximately 700-donor mean, donors in an Asian-associated ancestry cluster had fewer N-insertions in productive TCRs, according to a later genetic analysis. CMV serostatus was the only immune exposure information available for the cohort. In vitro tests confirmed that a few of the cytomegalovirus-associated TCR beta chains recognize cytomegalovirus antigens. An earlier analysis of several hundred of the donors showed that most TCR beta V segments appeared in productive rearrangements either about 87% or about 30% of the time, which broadly matched IMGT annotations. A total of some 180 TCR beta chains were listed by the study as associated with cytomegalovirus. A later analysis found that HLA-associated TCR beta chains were more clonally expanded and had lower generation probabilities than equally common non-associated chains. The cohort was sequenced for TCR beta chains only, and without alpha or paired-chain data the features that could be detected were limited. A cluster of highly shared sequence variants was judged likely to represent a technical artifact of the sequencing pipeline. Because counts were too low, roughly 18 rarely observed V segments, including chromosome 9 orphons, were left out of the earlier analysis of some 640 of the donors. Strong co-occurrence of HLA alleles, especially DR and DQ, made assigning TCR associations to individual alleles difficult. Several of the top co-occurrence clusters appeared to be linked to parvovirus B19, influenza, CMV and Epstein-Barr virus, according to a later analysis. A later analysis associated about 17,000 TCR beta sequences with specific HLA alleles at a false discovery rate of 0.05. Linkage disequilibrium might explain the correlated functional status among segregating V segments, but an unknown experimental factor could not be excluded. According to the authors, the approach could potentially be generalized to other disease states and immunological phenotypes. The presence/absence analyses assumed that sequencing depth was roughly uniform across donors, and that assumption may not be true.

According to the germline V gene, CDR1 reads ENHRY and CDR2 reads SYGVKD. The CDR3 holds 15 amino acids from the cysteine to the phenylalanine. Only CDR3 DNA remains: 45 bases, in frame from the first base. Unmatched junction bases come to 8, with V trimmed by 6 bases and J by 1 base. Library preparation was by the immunoSEQ multiplex PCR assay. The multiplex PCR relied on a mix of 60 forward primers for TCR Vbeta segments and 13 reverse primers for TCR Jbeta segments. Amplification of the CDR3 region of rearranged TCR beta genes was performed with a multiplex PCR assay on genomic DNA. On the Illumina HiSeq System, the amplified TCR beta libraries were sequenced as 87-base-pair reads. The original pipeline was this. A later analysis counted about 80 million unique TCR beta chains across the 600 to 850 repertoires, and some 12 million of these chains were shared by at least two donors. Raw reads were error-corrected and collapsed into unique sequences by a nearest-neighbor algorithm in which closely related sequences were merged to remove PCR and sequencing errors. Alignment of CDR3 sequences to IMGT reference sequences was used to assign V, D and J gene segments. For a sequence to be retained, a match of at least six nucleotides was required to both a V gene segment and a J gene segment. Rearrangements were called productive when the CDR3 lacked stop codons and stayed in frame with V and J; all others were non-productive. Following IMGT convention, CDR3 was defined as the stretch from the second conserved V-encoded cysteine up to the conserved J-encoded phenylalanine. The earlier analysis of 587 of the donors excluded sequences that lacked an unambiguous match to a single V gene segment. An earlier analysis of a few hundred of the donors called V segments functional above 56.7% productive rearrangements and segregating when the between-donor standard deviation exceeded 5%. A statistical classification framework was developed to diagnose cytomegalovirus status using the catalog of TCR beta chain sequences. In a later analysis, TCR nucleotide sequences were compared against IMGT/GENE-DB human TR gene sequences so that V and J genes could be assigned. A later analysis assigned CDR3 sequences and most-parsimonious VDJ recombination scenarios with the TCRdist pipeline. In a later analysis, each TCR beta chain was defined by its CDR3 amino acid sequence together with its V-gene family, and reads without a unique V-gene family were excluded. As a way to deal with suspected cross-contamination and a sequencing artifact, a later analysis dropped approximately 590 nucleotide sequences that were highly shared and had low generation probability. In a later analysis, a clonal expansion index for each public chain was calculated from normalized within-repertoire ranks of inferred template counts. In a later analysis, generation probabilities were computed with a VDJ recombination model fitted to out-of-frame rearrangements, and the resulting probabilities were checked against IGoR. In a later analysis, hypergeometric tests were used to score TCR-TCR, TCR-HLA and TCR-CMV co-occurrence, with a repertoire-size bias correction applied to TCR pairs. In a later analysis, false discovery rates were estimated by permuting HLA or CMV assignments 20 times. In a later analysis, co-occurring TCRs were grouped with DBSCAN, and TCRdist sequence similarity was added when clustering was performed within HLA-allele-positive subsets. For co-occurrence clustering, repertoires with fewer than 30,000 or more than 120,000 public chains were excluded, along with five repertoires with anomalous nucleotide sharing. In TCRdb, the immuneACCESS table is reduced to in-frame sequences with V and J assigned. These tables do not hold every clone; where another copy was compared, an unresolved V gene accounts for under half, and the others remain unexplained. V and J calls plus clone size are reproduced from that table; the DNA served to infer D and trimming. The table for this sample lists around 170,000 clones; more than 75% of them were counted only once. The ten largest clones represent 1.5% of the sample.

The cohort was made up of approximately 670 healthy bone marrow donors. All cohort members were sampled while nominally healthy, although unrecorded immune exposures were likely present. The donor was CMV seronegative and was included in the group of a few hundred seronegative cohort members. A peripheral blood sample was collected from each donor, and TCR beta sequencing was performed on peripheral blood mononuclear cells. Genomic DNA extraction from the blood cell samples was performed with the Qiagen DNeasy Blood Extraction Kit. Concerning this clone: Its antigen has not been determined. No clone much larger than this one lies a single base away; base qualities are absent.

The sequence was collected from a man aged 40-49 years in good health and CMV-seronegative. The V and J segments used are TRBV10-3 and TRBJ2-5; the central 7 bases match TRBD2. What was sequenced was PBMCs. The nucleotide sequence reads as follows: TGTGCCATCAGGGACCCCTCGGGGGGCCAAGAGACCCAGTACTTC. This codes for CAIRDPSGGQETQYF.